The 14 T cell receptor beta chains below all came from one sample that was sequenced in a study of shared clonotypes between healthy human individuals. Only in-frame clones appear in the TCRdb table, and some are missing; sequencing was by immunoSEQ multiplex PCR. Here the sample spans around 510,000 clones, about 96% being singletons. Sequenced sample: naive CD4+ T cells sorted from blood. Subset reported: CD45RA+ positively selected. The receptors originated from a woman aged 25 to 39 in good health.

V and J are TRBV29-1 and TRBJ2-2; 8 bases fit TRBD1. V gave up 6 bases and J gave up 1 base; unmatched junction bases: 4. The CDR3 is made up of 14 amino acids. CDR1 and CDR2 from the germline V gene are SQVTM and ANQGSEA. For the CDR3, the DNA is TGCAGCGTACTGACAGGGGTGAACACCGGGGAGCTGTTTTTT. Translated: CSVLTGVNTGELFF.

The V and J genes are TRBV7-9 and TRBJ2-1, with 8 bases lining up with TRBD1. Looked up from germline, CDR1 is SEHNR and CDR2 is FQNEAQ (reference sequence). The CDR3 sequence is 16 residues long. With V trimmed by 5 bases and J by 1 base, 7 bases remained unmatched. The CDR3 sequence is CASSHRTGLSYNEQFF. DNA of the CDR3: TGTGCCAGCAGCCACCGGACAGGGTTATCCTACAATGAGCAGTTCTTC.

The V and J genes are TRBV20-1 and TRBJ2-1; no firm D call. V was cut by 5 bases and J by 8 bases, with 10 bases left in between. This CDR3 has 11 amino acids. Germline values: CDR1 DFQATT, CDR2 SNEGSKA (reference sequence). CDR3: CSAPLTYEQFF. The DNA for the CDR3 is TGCAGTGCTCCCCTGACTTATGAGCAGTTCTTC.

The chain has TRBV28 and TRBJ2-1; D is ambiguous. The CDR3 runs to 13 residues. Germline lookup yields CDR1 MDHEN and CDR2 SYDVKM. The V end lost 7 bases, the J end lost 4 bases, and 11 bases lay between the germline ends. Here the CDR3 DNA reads TGTGCCAGCACTGCACTGCCTTACAATGAGCAGTTCTTC. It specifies CASTALPYNEQFF. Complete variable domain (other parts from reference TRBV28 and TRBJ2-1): DVKVTQSSRYLVKRTGEKVFLECVQDMDHENMFWYRQDPGLGLRLIYFSYDVKMKEKGDIPEGYSVSREKKERFSLILESASTNQTSMYLCASTALPYNEQFFGPGTRLTVL.

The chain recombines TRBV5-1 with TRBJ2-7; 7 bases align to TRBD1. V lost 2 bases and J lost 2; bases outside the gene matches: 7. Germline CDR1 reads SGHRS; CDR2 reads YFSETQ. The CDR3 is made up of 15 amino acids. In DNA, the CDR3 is TGCGCCAGCAGCTTAAGACCGGGACAGACCTACGAGCAGTACTTC. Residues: CASSLRPGQTYEQYF.

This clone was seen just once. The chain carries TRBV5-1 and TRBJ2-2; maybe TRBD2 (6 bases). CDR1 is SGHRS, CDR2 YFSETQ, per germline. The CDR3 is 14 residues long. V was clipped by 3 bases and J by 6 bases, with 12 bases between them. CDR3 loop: CASSSGTGAGELFF. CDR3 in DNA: TGCGCCAGCAGCTCGGGGACGGGGGCCGGGGAGCTGTTTTTT.

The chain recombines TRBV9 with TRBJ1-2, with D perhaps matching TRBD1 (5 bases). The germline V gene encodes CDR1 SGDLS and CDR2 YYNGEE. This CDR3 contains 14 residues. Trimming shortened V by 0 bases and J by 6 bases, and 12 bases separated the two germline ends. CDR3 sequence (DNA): TGTGCCAGCAGCGTAGAGGGAGGGGACGATGGCTACACCTTC. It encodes CASSVEGGDDGYTF.

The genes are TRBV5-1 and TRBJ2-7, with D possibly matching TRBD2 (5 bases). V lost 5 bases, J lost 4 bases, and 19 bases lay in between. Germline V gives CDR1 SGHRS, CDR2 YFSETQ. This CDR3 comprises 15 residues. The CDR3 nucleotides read TGCGCCAGCAGTTTGCCTGAGGGCGAGATGTACGAGCAGTACTTC. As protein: CASSLPEGEMYEQYF.

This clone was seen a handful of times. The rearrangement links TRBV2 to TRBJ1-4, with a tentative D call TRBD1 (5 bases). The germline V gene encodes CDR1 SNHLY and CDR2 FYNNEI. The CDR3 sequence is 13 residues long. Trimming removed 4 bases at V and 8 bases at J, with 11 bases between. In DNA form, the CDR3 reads TGTGCCAGCAGTGCCCAGGGCTGGGAAAAACTGTTTTTT. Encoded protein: CASSAQGWEKLFF.

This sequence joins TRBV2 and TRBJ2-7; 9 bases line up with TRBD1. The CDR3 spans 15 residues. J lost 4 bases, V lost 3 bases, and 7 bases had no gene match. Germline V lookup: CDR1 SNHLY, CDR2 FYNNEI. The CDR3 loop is CASSDLWDRVYEQYF. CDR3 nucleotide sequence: TGTGCCAGCAGTGACCTCTGGGACAGGGTGTACGAGCAGTACTTC.

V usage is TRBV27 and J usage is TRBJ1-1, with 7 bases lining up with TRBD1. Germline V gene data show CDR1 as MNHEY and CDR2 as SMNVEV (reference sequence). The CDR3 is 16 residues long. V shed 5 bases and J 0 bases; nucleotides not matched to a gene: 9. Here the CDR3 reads CASSLTGTVMNTEAFF. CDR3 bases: TGTGCCAGCAGTCTAACCGGGACAGTTATGAACACTGAAGCTTTCTTT.

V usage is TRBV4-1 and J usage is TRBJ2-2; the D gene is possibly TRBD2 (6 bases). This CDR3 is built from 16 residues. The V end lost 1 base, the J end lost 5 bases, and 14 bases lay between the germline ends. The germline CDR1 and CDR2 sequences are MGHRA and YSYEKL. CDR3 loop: CASSQGPGRGTGELFF. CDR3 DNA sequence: TGCGCCAGCAGCCAAGGGCCGGGACGGGGGACCGGGGAGCTGTTTTTT.

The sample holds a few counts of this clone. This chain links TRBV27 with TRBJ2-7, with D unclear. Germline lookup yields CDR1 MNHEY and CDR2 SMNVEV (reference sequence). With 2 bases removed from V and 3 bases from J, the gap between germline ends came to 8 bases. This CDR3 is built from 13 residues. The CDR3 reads CASSLKQNYEQYF. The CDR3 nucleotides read TGTGCCAGCAGTTTAAAACAGAACTACGAGCAGTACTTC.

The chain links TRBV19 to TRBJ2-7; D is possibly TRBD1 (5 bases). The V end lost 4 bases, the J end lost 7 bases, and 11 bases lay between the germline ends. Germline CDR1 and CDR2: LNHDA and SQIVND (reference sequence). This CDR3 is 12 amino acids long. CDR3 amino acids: CASSRTSGEQYF. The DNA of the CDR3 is TGTGCCAGTAGTAGGACATCCGGAGAGCAGTACTTC.